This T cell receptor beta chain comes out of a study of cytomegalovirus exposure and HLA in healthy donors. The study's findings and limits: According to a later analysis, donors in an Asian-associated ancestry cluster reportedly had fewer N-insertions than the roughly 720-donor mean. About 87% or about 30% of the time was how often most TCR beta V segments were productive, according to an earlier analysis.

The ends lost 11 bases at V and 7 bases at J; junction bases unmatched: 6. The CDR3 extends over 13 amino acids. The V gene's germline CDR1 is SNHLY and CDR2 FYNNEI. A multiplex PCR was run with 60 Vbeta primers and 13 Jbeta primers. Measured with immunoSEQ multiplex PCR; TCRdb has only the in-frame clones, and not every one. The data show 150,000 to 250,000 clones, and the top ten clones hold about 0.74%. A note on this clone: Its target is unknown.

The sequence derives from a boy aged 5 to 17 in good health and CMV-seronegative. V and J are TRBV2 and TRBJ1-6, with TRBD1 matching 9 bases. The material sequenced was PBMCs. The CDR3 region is CAGKGQGNSPLHF. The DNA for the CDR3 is TGTGCCGGGAAGGGACAGGGAAATTCACCCCTCCACTTT.